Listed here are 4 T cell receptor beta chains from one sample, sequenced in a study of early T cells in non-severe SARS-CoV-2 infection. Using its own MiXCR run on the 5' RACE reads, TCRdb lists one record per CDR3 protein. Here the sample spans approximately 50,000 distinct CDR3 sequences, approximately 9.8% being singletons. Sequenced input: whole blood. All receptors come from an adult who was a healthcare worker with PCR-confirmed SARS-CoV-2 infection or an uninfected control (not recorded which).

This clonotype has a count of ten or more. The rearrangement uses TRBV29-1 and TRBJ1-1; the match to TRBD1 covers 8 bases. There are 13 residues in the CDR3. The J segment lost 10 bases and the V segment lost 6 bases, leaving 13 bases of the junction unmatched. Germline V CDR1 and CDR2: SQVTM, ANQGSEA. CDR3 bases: TGCAGCGTAGAACAGGGGGAAAGGCGCGGAGCTTTCTTT. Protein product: CSVEQGERRGAFF.

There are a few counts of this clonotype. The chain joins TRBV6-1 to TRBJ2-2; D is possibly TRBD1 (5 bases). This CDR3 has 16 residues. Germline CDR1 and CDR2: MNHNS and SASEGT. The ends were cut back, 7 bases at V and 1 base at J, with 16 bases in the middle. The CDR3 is CASTKLGQRNTGELFF. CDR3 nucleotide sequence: TGTGCCAGCACGAAGTTGGGGCAACGGAACACCGGGGAGCTGTTTTTT.

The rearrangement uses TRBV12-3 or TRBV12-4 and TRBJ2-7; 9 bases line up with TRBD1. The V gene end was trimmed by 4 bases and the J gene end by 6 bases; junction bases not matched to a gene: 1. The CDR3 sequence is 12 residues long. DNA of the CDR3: TGTGCCAGCAGTTCGACAGGGGGCGAGCAGTACTTC. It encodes CASSSTGGEQYF.

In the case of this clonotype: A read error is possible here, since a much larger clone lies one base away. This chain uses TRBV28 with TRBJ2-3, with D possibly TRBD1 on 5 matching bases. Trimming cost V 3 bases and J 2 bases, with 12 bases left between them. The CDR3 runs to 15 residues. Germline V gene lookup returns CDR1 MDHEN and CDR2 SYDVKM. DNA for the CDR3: TGTGCCAGCAGTTTCCGGACAAGGGTCACAGATACGCAGTATTTT. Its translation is CASSFRTRVTDTQYF.